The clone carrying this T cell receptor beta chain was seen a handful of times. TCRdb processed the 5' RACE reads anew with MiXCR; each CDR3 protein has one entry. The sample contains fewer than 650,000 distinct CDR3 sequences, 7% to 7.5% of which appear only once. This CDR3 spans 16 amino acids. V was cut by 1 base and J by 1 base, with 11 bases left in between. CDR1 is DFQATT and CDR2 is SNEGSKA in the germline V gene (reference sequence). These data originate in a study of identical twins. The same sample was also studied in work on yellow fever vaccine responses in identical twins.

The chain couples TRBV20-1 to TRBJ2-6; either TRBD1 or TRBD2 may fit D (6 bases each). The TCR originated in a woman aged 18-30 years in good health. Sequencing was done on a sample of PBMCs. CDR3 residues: CSARGGALSGANVLTF. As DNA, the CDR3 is TGCAGTGCTAGAGGGGGGGCTCTGTCTGGGGCCAACGTCCTGACTTTC.